This TCR beta chain derives from a study of T cell clonotyping in hematopoietic cell transplantation. Germline lookup yields CDR1 GTSNPN and CDR2 SVGIG (reference sequence). Trimming left V 0 bases short and J 0 bases short, with 7 bases between. This CDR3 region has 14 residues. Sequencing was performed with immunoSEQ multiplex PCR; in TCRdb, only in-frame clones are kept and a portion is missing. The sample carries roughly 3,700 clones, 70% to 80% recorded once. The sequence was collected from a female patient aged 50 to 60 who had an allogeneic stem cell transplant from an unrelated donor, so the T cells may come from the graft donor. Some clones in this sample may be carry-over from other donors' samples. This rearrangement joins TRBV30 to TRBJ2-3; tentatively, D is TRBD2 (5 bases). The source was peripheral blood mononuclear cells, collected at the time of graft-versus-host disease after allogeneic stem cell transplant. For the CDR3, the DNA is TGTGCCTGGAGTGTAAGAGGGAGCACAGATACGCAGTATTTT. Encoded protein: CAWSVRGSTDTQYF.